The rows below give T cell receptor beta chains drawn from one sample of a study of blood T cells in healthy people across ages. Via MiXCR, TCRdb re-called the 5' RACE reads, giving one row per CDR3 protein. The sample has some 710,000 distinct CDR3 sequences; 22% are singletons. The sequencing input was blood. The receptor set was obtained from a man between 65 and 85 years old in good health. Each CDR3 is given with its conserved first and last residue. Not all rows give a size; the values are once, few, many and, for expanded clones, a class.

clone size	V gene	J gene	CDR3 protein
few	TRBV7-2	TRBJ2-1	CASSLGWRDTNEQFF
few	TRBV7-2	TRBJ1-2	CASSFDLNYGYTF
NA	TRBV11-2	TRBJ2-4	CASAPGGGAKNIQYF
few	TRBV13	TRBJ1-2	CASSSNPYYGYTF
NA	TRBV11-2	TRBJ1-1	CASSRIGQGGTEAFF
few	TRBV5-1	TRBJ2-1	CASSPSSGRQSEQFF
few	TRBV5-1	TRBJ1-1	CASSFRQGANEAFF
few	TRBV12-3/TRBV12-4	TRBJ2-1	CASIASGSPTYNEQFF
few	TRBV12-3/TRBV12-4	TRBJ2-7	CASSLALGRQFYEQYF
NA	TRBV20-1	TRBJ2-1	CSAPVGTGGNEQFF
NA	TRBV27	TRBJ1-1	CASRNGRANTEAFF
many	TRBV6-6	TRBJ2-1	CASSYQGTRDPYNEQFF
NA	TRBV20-1	TRBJ2-1	CSARFPGPYNEQFF
many	TRBV19	TRBJ1-2	CASPWPGALDGYTF
few	TRBV5-1	TRBJ1-4	CASSRDRVTNEKLFF
NA	TRBV21-1	TRBJ2-1	CASSKERDRGNEQFF
NA	TRBV12-3/TRBV12-4	TRBJ2-1	CASSLNRRGPSYNEQFF
NA	TRBV29-1	TRBJ1-5	CSVDLGMNQPQHF
few	TRBV27	TRBJ1-5	CASSLSGGLSNQPQHF
few	TRBV11-2	TRBJ1-3	CASSRTGGNTIYF
NA	TRBV20-1	TRBJ2-4	CSAENGLAKNIQYF
NA	TRBV3-1	NA	CASSQGGSHQFF
NA	TRBV28	TRBJ1-1	CASSLTRLEAFF
NA	TRBV15	TRBJ2-2	CATSRDESSGRGNTGELFF
NA	TRBV29-1	TRBJ2-3	CSGRTHNTDTQYF
NA	TRBV6-6	TRBJ1-4	CASSYSGTRKEKLFF
NA	TRBV3-1	TRBJ2-7	CASSQSPGLLNYEQYF
few	TRBV14	TRBJ2-1	CASSSGLAVDIYNEQFF
NA	TRBV30	TRBJ1-1	CAWSPMGVEAFF
few	TRBV20-1	TRBJ2-1	CSATGLRGGNEQFF
NA	TRBV2	TRBJ1-2	CASSEAGTGSGYTF
NA	TRBV29-1	TRBJ1-1	CSVGWGDGTEAFF
NA	TRBV2	TRBJ1-5	CASRLGGDQPQHF
NA	TRBV29-1	TRBJ1-5	CSVRLSDDQPQHF
NA	TRBV21-1	TRBJ2-1	CASSKYPYLGGDRNEQFF
NA	TRBV12-3/TRBV12-4	TRBJ1-1	CASSFPTEYTEAFF
NA	TRBV7-2	TRBJ1-2	CASTLPRPYGYTF
many	TRBV28	TRBJ1-4	CASSSPGGNEKLFF
NA	TRBV12-3/TRBV12-4	TRBJ2-7	CASSSNRVGDEQYF
NA	TRBV12-3/TRBV12-4	TRBJ1-1	CASSPGTVWTEAFF